This T cell receptor beta chain was recovered during a study of regulatory T cells in long-lasting Graves disease. Findings and caveats of the study: Persistent Graves' cases showed lower TCR diversity than newly diagnosed cases. Comparison showed that persistent patients shared more public clonotypes (2,741) than new patients (966).

Losses at the gene ends were 1 base for V and 0 bases for J; bases not matched to a gene: 9. CDR1 is MNHEY, CDR2 SVGAGI, per germline. CDR3 length equals 19 residues. Sequencing libraries for TCR beta were prepared with iRepertoire HTBI primers and Arm-PCR of CDR3 regions. MiXCR, run by TCRdb on the multiplex PCR reads, gives a single entry per CDR3 protein. The repertoire holds roughly 500,000 distinct CDR3 sequences, about 20% seen once, with over 7.5% in the top ten. This clonotype was counted a few times. Antigen unknown. Specified time point: persistent/refractory GD, antithyroid drugs over 5 years with positive TRAb. Generation of the TCR library employed RNA extracted from PBMCs. The authors diagnosed Graves' disease using American Thyroid Association guidelines. Collection of peripheral blood (nine milliliters) was done using EDTA tubes.

The starting material was peripheral blood mononuclear cells (PBMCs), obtained when the disease was refractory, from a patient treated with antithyroid drugs. The clonotype was recovered from a female donor with Graves disease. The rearrangement uses TRBV6-5 and TRBJ2-7, with TRBD2 matching over 13 bases. The CDR3 nucleotides are TGTGCCAGCAGTTACTTCCCCCCCACTAGCGGGAGGGTCTCCTACGAGCAGTACTTC. Encoded protein: CASSYFPPTSGRVSYEQYF.